This T cell receptor (beta chain) stems from a study of T cell changes during pregnancy in multiple sclerosis (dated by TCRdb to between 2018 and 2020). As for the study more broadly: The study examined how the T cell repertoire changed over the course of pregnancy in women with multiple sclerosis.

Note on this clone: Its antigen is unknown. Qualities for individual bases were not recorded, and no much larger clone is one base off.

Libraries were prepared through the immunoSEQ multiplex PCR assay. TCRdb mirrors the immuneACCESS table, restricted to in-frame sequences. Some clones are absent from its copies; in checked studies, under half trace to an unresolved V gene, and the reason for the others is unknown. The sample profile shows roughly 30,000 clones; around 90% of them were found once. The ten largest clonotypes hold 0.6% to 0.8% of the sample. The sample in question was CD4+ T cells from peripheral blood mononuclear cells, obtained in the first trimester of pregnancy. This clonotype was sampled from a female donor in good health, enrolled as a control in a pregnancy study.

The CDR3 region: CASKLTGNTEAFF. Here is the DNA: TGTGCCAGCAAATTAACAGGTAACACTGAAGCTTTCTTT. The sequence links TRBV5-5 to TRBJ1-1, with TRBD1 as a weak D call on 5 bases. The CDR3 runs 13 residues from the cysteine to the phenylalanine. Only CDR3 DNA is held: 39 bases, read in frame from base 1. CDR1 SGHKS and CDR2 YYEKEE are derived from the germline V gene (reference sequence). V is pared back by 6 bases and J by 2 bases, with 11 bases lying between the germline termini.